These 2 T cell receptor beta chains originate from one sample sequenced in a study of technical replicates of blood from several donors. The protocol was immunoSEQ multiplex PCR, while the TCRdb copy is restricted to in-frame clones and leaves out a portion. Of more than 65,000 clones in the sample, around 95% were seen once. The specimen was T cells isolated from PBMCs. The receptors originated from a human donor in good health.

The gene calls are TRBV6-6 and TRBJ1-1, with D perhaps TRBD1 (5 bases). Germline lookup yields CDR1 MNHNY and CDR2 SVGAGI (reference sequence). This CDR3 is 13 amino acids long. Trimming removed 6 bases from V and 4 bases from J, with 12 bases in between. CDR3 residues: CASRGGSGTEAFF. The CDR3, as DNA: TGTGCCAGCAGGGGGGGGTCGGGCACTGAAGCTTTCTTT.

The chain has TRBV6-1 and TRBJ1-3; D gene uncertain. CDR1 MNHNS and CDR2 SASEGT come from the germline V gene. CDR3 size: 15 residues. V lost 6 bases, J lost 0 bases, and 12 bases lay in between. As DNA, the CDR3 is TGTGCCAGCAGATCTACTTCTAACTCTGGAAACACCATATATTTT. Its translation: CASRSTSNSGNTIYF.